The source of this T cell receptor (beta chain) is a study of blood T cell repertoires in COVID-19. On the study more broadly: Samples representing acute and convalescent COVID-19 were sourced from the United States, Italy and Spain. T cells, B-cell-depleted T cells, or PBMCs supplied cDNA or gDNA.

Germline assignment: CDR1 MDHEN and CDR2 SYDVKM. This CDR3 has 11 amino acids. V lost 5 bases, J lost 4 bases, and 3 bases lay in between. Per the authors' pipeline: Scientists estimated how many nucleated cells there were by amplifying reference gene primers. Only in-frame clones appear in the TCRdb table, and some are missing; sequencing was by immunoSEQ multiplex PCR. Clone size and V and J calls were adopted from that table, with D and trimming inferred from the DNA. The sample has 95,000 to 150,000 clones; around 90% are singletons. The chain carries TRBV28 and TRBJ2-1; D uncertain. The receptor's source is a human donor in a cohort sampled during active COVID-19. Sample: peripheral blood. CDR3 region: CASSPYNEQFF. Written as DNA, the CDR3 is TGTGCCAGCAGTCCTTACAATGAGCAGTTCTTC. Using reference TRBV28 and TRBJ2-1 for the parts outside the CDR3, the full variable domain is DVKVTQSSRYLVKRTGEKVFLECVQDMDHENMFWYRQDPGLGLRLIYFSYDVKMKEKGDIPEGYSVSREKKERFSLILESASTNQTSMYLCASSPYNEQFFGPGTRLTVL.